This entry lists 27 T cell receptor beta chains sequenced from one sample in a study of shared clonotypes between healthy human individuals. The table came from immunoSEQ multiplex PCR; TCRdb's copy has only in-frame clones and leaves some out. In the table there are over a million clones, roughly 75% of which are singletons. The sample consisted of memory CD4+ T cells sorted from blood. Indicated subset: CD45RA-negative fraction. The receptor source for this set is a man younger than 35 in good health.

This chain uses TRBV7-9 with TRBJ2-5, with D hard to call. The V and J ends lost 2 bases and 1 base respectively, with 8 bases between them. The germline V gene has CDR1 SEHNR and CDR2 FQNEAQ (reference sequence). CDR3 length: 14 residues. The CDR3 nucleotides read TGTGCCAGCAGCTTAATGGGCATCCAAGAGACCCAGTACTTC. This gives the protein CASSLMGIQETQYF.

Only one count was recorded for this clone. V usage is TRBV10-3 and J usage is TRBJ1-4; D is ambiguous. The CDR3 has 14 amino acids. The germline V gene has CDR1 ENHRY and CDR2 SYGVKD. Trimming shortened V by 4 bases and J by 5 bases, and 11 bases separated the two germline ends. CDR3 residues: CAISGAGKNEKLFF. CDR3 coding DNA: TGTGCCATCAGTGGCGCTGGGAAGAATGAAAAACTGTTTTTT.

The genes are TRBV13 and TRBJ1-2, with a possible D match to TRBD1 (5 bases). Germline V gene data show CDR1 as PRHDT and CDR2 as FYEKMQ (reference sequence). V dropped 0 bases and J dropped 4 bases, with 12 bases sitting between them. The CDR3 runs to 15 residues. The CDR3 coding sequence is TGTGCCAGCAGCTTAGGTCGGGGGGGTAGCTATGGCTACACCTTC. Translation gives CASSLGRGGSYGYTF.

The chain carries TRBV5-8 and TRBJ1-2, with unresolved D. The length of the CDR3 is 15 residues. V lost 5 bases, J lost 0 bases, and 14 bases lay in between. The germline CDR1 and CDR2 sequences are SGHTS and YDEGEE. This chain's CDR3 is CASSNMLKANYGYTF. The CDR3 nucleotides are TGTGCCAGCAGTAATATGCTCAAAGCTAACTATGGCTACACCTTC. Supplemented by reference TRBV5-8 and TRBJ1-2, the full variable domain reads EAGVTQSPTHLIKTRGQQATLRCSPISGHTSVYWYQQALGLGLQFLLWYDEGEERNRGNFPPRFSGRQFPNYSSELNVNALELEDSALYLCASSNMLKANYGYTFGSGTRLTVV.

This clone was detected ten times or more. V gene TRBV13 combines with J gene TRBJ2-5; 14 nucleotides align to TRBD2. The germline V gene has CDR1 PRHDT and CDR2 FYEKMQ (reference sequence). The CDR3 is made up of 16 amino acids. J was trimmed by 1 base and V by 5 bases; bases with no gene match: 3. DNA of the CDR3: TGTGCCAGCAGCCGGACTAGCGGGGGGCCCCAAGAGACCCAGTACTTC. This sequence encodes CASSRTSGGPQETQYF.

This chain connects TRBV28 to TRBJ1-2; 9 bases are a match to TRBD1. The CDR3 runs to 15 residues. V was pared by 6 bases and J by 3 bases, with 8 bases of the junction left unmatched. Germline values: CDR1 MDHEN, CDR2 SYDVKM. Written as DNA, the CDR3 is TGTGCCAGCAGGAGCACAGGGGGCAAGGACTATGGCTACACCTTC. It codes for CASRSTGGKDYGYTF.

The chain is built from TRBV30 and TRBJ1-5; unclear D gene. Germline lookup yields CDR1 GTSNPN and CDR2 SVGIG (reference sequence). The CDR3 runs to 16 residues. V lost 0 bases and J 0 bases, leaving 12 bases between the germline ends. CDR3 DNA sequence: TGTGCCTGGAGTGTACCTAGAGACTATAGCAATCAGCCCCAGCATTTT. Translation gives CAWSVPRDYSNQPQHF.

The chain links TRBV28 to TRBJ2-7; no clear D. The germline V gene has CDR1 MDHEN and CDR2 SYDVKM. This CDR3 is built from 14 residues. V lost 5 bases and J lost 2, with 13 bases in between. CDR3 residues: CASSPHEIAYEQYF. The CDR3 DNA sequence: TGTGCCAGCAGTCCTCACGAGATCGCCTACGAGCAGTACTTC.

The chain carries TRBV6-5 and TRBJ1-1; D ambiguous. Germline CDR1 and CDR2: MNHEY and SVGAGI. The CDR3 totals 14 residues. Trimming shortened V by 6 bases and J by 6 bases, and 17 bases separated the two germline ends. The CDR3, as DNA: TGTGCCAGCAGCCAAAACCCTAGAACGGCTGAAGCTTTCTTT. It codes for CASSQNPRTAEAFF.

A word on this clone: Different DNA sequences within this sample yield the same CDR3. The chain employs TRBV7-9 and TRBJ1-2; no firm D call. The V end lost 1 base, the J end lost 5 bases, and 5 bases lay between the germline ends. In germline, CDR1 is SEHNR, CDR2 FQNEAQ (reference sequence). There are 12 residues in the CDR3. In nucleotides, the CDR3 is TGTGCCAGCAGCTTAGTAGGTTATGGCTACACCTTC. It is translated as CASSLVGYGYTF.

J is TRBJ2-7 and V is TRBV2, with unresolved D. The CDR3 has 14 amino acids. Germline-derived CDR1 and CDR2 are SNHLY and FYNNEI. Trimming took off 7 bases at V and 3 bases at J, with 16 bases between the two ends. CDR3 bases: TGTGCCAGCATTGGCCGAGACAACAACTACGAGCAGTACTTC. This gives the protein CASIGRDNNYEQYF.

The chain joins TRBV6-1 to TRBJ1-3, with D uncertain. Germline loops: CDR1 MNHNS, CDR2 SASEGT. The CDR3 contains 18 residues. The V end lost 2 bases, the J end lost 0 bases, and 17 bases lay between the germline ends. CDR3 in DNA: TGTGCCAGCAGTGAATACCCGCCAAATTCGGGCTCTGGAAACACCATATATTTT. Its translation is CASSEYPPNSGSGNTIYF.

This clone was seen ten or more times. The genes are TRBV7-6 and TRBJ2-3, with D possibly being TRBD2 (7 bases). Trimming took 8 bases from V and 0 from J, leaving 15 bases between them. This CDR3 contains 15 residues. CDR1 and CDR2 from the germline V gene are SGHVS and FNYEAQ. CDR3: CASQTGTTSTDTQYF. DNA for the CDR3: TGTGCCAGCCAAACAGGGACTACTAGCACAGATACGCAGTATTTT.

The gene calls are TRBV5-1 and TRBJ2-7; either TRBD1 or TRBD2 may supply D (6 bases each). Germline V lookup: CDR1 SGHRS, CDR2 YFSETQ. The CDR3 loop spans 14 amino acids. V was cut by 4 bases and J by 2 bases, with 13 bases left in between. CDR3 loop: CASSRGDSPYEQYF. The CDR3 region has the DNA TGCGCCAGCAGCAGGGGGGACTCCCCCTACGAGCAGTACTTC.

This chain connects TRBV4-1 to TRBJ2-1, with 7 bases identical to TRBD2. CDR1 and CDR2 (germline): MGHRA, YSYEKL. With V trimmed by 6 bases and J by 0 bases, 17 bases remained unmatched. CDR3 length: 19 amino acids. CDR3 coding DNA: TGCGCCAGCAGTCGACTAGCCCCCCGTTATTGGAGCTCCTACAATGAGCAGTTCTTC. As protein: CASSRLAPRYWSSYNEQFF.

This chain joins TRBV7-8 and TRBJ2-3, with unresolved D. V lost 1 base to trimming and J lost 0 bases, with 11 bases between them. This CDR3 has 16 residues. Germline V lookup: CDR1 SGHVS, CDR2 FQNEAQ. The CDR3 region is CASSLGGKTSTDTQYF. DNA for the CDR3: TGTGCCAGCAGCTTAGGGGGAAAAACTAGCACAGATACGCAGTATTTT.

The rearrangement links TRBV19 to TRBJ1-5; 9 bases match TRBD1. From germline, CDR1 is LNHDA and CDR2 SQIVND (reference sequence). CDR3 length: 18 amino acids. The junction had 15 bases not matched to a gene; V was cut back by 7 bases and J by 2 bases. The CDR3 nucleotides are TGTGCCAGTACTGGGACAGGGTTGAAGGGAAGGGGCAATCAGCCCCAGCATTTT. Translation gives CASTGTGLKGRGNQPQHF.

The chain employs TRBV30 and TRBJ1-2; D gene unclear. Trimming left V 2 bases short and J 2 bases short, with 9 bases between. The CDR3 covers 13 residues. Germline CDR1 and CDR2: GTSNPN and SVGIG (reference sequence). The CDR3 DNA reads TGTGCCTGGAGTCCGTATGTGAACTATGGCTACACCTTC. It translates to CAWSPYVNYGYTF. The full variable domain, its missing parts supplied by reference TRBV30 and TRBJ1-2, is SQTIHQWPATLVQPVGSPLSLECTVEGTSNPNLYWYRQAAGRGLQLLFYSVGIGQISSEVPQNLSASRPQDRQFILSSKKLLLSDSGFYLCAWSPYVNYGYTFGSGTRLTVV.

The genes are TRBV5-1 and TRBJ1-1; D uncertain. The V gene lost 4 bases and the J gene lost 1 base, with 17 bases spanning the gap. This CDR3 region has 16 residues. Germline V CDR1 and CDR2: SGHRS, YFSETQ. CDR3 coding DNA: TGCGCCAGCAGCACCACCTTGGGAAACGGGAACACTGAAGCTTTCTTT. Translated, it gives CASSTTLGNGNTEAFF.

The chain recombines TRBV5-4 with TRBJ1-1; TRBD1 aligns across 10 bases. The CDR3 runs to 14 residues. The V gene's germline CDR1 is SGHNT and CDR2 YYREEE (reference sequence). V was pared by 5 bases and J by 6 bases, with 7 bases of the junction left unmatched. The CDR3 loop reads CASSLDRGQSEAFF. The CDR3 DNA sequence: TGTGCCAGCAGTTTAGACAGGGGGCAGTCTGAAGCTTTCTTT.

The chain links TRBV19 to TRBJ2-3; 8 nucleotides align to TRBD2. The V and J ends lost 6 bases and 4 bases, in that order; junction bases with no gene match: 3. The germline CDR1 and CDR2 sequences are LNHDA and SQIVND (reference sequence). CDR3 length: 13 residues. The CDR3 nucleotides read TGTGCCAGTAGAACGGGGGGGGCAGATACGCAGTATTTT. Its protein product is CASRTGGADTQYF.

The chain recombines TRBV11-2 with TRBJ2-3, with TRBD1 identical over 7 bases. After removal of 8 bases from V and 0 bases from J, the junction contained 11 bases not matched to a gene. The length of the CDR3 is 16 residues. The germline V gene has CDR1 SGHAT and CDR2 FQNNGV. CDR3 sequence (DNA): TGTGCCAGCCGCTCAGGGGGTAAAACTAGCACAGATACGCAGTATTTT. Translating gives CASRSGGKTSTDTQYF.

The chain uses TRBV7-9 and TRBJ2-5, with TRBD1 identical over 10 bases. V lost 5 bases and J lost 7; bases outside the gene matches: 7. Germline values: CDR1 SEHNR, CDR2 FQNEAQ (reference sequence). The length of the CDR3 is 14 residues. The CDR3, as DNA: TGTGCCAGCAGCACGACAGGGGGCGAAGCGACCCAGTACTTC. Translated: CASSTTGGEATQYF.

J is TRBJ2-7 and V is TRBV5-1, with 9 bases identical to TRBD1. This CDR3 has 15 residues. V lost 5 bases to trimming and J lost 0 bases; unmatched junction nucleotides: 6. Germline-derived CDR1 and CDR2 are SGHRS and YFSETQ. CDR3 nucleotides: TGCGCCAGCAGTTCGACAGGGGGTACCTCCTACGAGCAGTACTTC. Protein: CASSSTGGTSYEQYF.

In its sample, this clone was seen a few times. The chain carries TRBV5-1 and TRBJ1-3; possible D gene TRBD1, 5 bases. V was cut by 0 bases and J by 0 bases, with 10 bases left in between. The CDR3 runs to 16 residues. Per the germline V gene, CDR1 is SGHRS and CDR2 is YFSETQ. The CDR3 sequence: CASSLEGAPSGNTIYF. The CDR3 nucleotides read TGCGCCAGCAGCTTGGAAGGGGCTCCCTCTGGAAACACCATATATTTT. Supplemented by reference TRBV5-1 and TRBJ1-3, the full variable domain reads KAGVTQTPRYLIKTRGQQVTLSCSPISGHRSVSWYQQTPGQGLQFLFEYFSETQRNKGNFPGRFSGRQFSNSRSEMNVSTLELGDSALYLCASSLEGAPSGNTIYFGEGSWLTVV.

This sequence joins TRBV2 and TRBJ1-6; the D gene is possibly TRBD1 (6 bases). V shed 9 bases and J shed 6 bases, with 15 bases lying between them. CDR3 size: 14 residues. CDR1 and CDR2 (germline): SNHLY, FYNNEI. The CDR3 DNA follows: TGTGCCAGTATCACAGGGTTGGGTAATTCACCCCTCCACTTT. This translates into CASITGLGNSPLHF.

Turning to this clone: Given a much more abundant clone one base away, this may be a read error. The chain recombines TRBV7-9 with TRBJ1-1, with D uncertain. Germline V CDR1 and CDR2: SEHNR, FQNEAQ (reference sequence). The CDR3 has 11 amino acids. V was cut by 5 bases and J by 1 base, with 2 bases left in between. The CDR3: CASSANTEAFF. DNA of the CDR3: TGTGCCAGCAGCGCGAACACTGAAGCTTTCTTT. Combining the CDR3 with reference TRBV7-9 and TRBJ1-1 gives the whole variable domain DTGVSQNPRHKITKRGQNVTFRCDPISEHNRLYWYRQTLGQGPEFLTYFQNEAQLEKSRLLSDRFSAERPKGSFSTLEIQRTEQGDSAMYLCASSANTEAFFGQGTRLTVV.